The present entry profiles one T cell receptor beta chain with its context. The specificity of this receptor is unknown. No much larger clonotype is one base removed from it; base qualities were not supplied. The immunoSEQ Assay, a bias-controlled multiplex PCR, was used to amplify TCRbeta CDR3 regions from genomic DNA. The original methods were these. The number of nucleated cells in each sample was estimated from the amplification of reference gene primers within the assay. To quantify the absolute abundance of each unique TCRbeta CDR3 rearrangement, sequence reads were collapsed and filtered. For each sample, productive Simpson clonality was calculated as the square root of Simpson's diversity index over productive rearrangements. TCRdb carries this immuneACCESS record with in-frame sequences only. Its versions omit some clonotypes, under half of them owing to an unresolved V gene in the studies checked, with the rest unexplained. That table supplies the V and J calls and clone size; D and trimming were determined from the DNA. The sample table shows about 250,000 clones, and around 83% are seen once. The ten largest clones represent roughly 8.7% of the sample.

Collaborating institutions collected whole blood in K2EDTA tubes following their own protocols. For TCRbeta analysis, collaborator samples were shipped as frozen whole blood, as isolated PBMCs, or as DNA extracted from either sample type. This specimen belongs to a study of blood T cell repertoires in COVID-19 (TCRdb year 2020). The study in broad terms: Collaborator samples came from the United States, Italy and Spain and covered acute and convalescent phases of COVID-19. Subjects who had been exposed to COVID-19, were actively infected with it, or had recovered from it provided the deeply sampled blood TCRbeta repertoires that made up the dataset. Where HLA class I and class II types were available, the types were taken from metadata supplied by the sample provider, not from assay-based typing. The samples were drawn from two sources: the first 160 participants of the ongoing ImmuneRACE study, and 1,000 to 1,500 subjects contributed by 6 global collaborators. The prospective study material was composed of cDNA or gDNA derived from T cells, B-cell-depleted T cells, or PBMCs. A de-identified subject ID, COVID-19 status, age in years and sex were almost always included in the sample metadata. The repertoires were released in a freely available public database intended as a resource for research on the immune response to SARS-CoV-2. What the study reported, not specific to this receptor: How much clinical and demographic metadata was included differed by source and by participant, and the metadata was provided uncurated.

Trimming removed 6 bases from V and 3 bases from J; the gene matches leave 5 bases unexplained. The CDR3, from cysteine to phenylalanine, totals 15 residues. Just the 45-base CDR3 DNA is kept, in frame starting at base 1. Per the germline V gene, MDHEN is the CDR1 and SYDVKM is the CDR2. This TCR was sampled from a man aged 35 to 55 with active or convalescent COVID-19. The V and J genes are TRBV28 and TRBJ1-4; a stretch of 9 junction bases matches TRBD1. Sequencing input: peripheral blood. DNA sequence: TGTGCCAGCAGCGTACAGGGGGCGGCTAATGAAAAACTGTTTTTT. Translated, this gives CASSVQGAANEKLFF.